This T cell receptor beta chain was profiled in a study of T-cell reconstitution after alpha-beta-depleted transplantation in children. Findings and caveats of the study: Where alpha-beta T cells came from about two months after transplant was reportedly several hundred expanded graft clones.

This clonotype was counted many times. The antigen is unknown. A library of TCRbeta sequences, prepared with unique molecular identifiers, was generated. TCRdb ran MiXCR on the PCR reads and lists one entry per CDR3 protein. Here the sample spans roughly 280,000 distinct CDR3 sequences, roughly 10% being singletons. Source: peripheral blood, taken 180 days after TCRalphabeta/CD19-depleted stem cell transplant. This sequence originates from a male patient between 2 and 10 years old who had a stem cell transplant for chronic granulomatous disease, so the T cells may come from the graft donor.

Here the CDR3 reads CSVQKGTDTQYF. In DNA, the CDR3 is TGCAGCGTTCAAAAGGGAACAGATACGCAGTATTTT. The rearrangement links TRBV29-1 to TRBJ2-3; D call uncertain. The germline gives CDR1 SQVTM, CDR2 ANQGSEA. The CDR3 extends over 12 amino acids. The V gene lost 5 bases and the J gene lost 3 bases, with 9 bases spanning the gap.